A single sample gave rise to the 25 T cell receptor beta chains below, sequenced in a study of cytomegalovirus exposure and HLA in healthy donors. PCR used 60 Vbeta primers and 13 Jbeta primers. Profiled with immunoSEQ multiplex PCR; TCRdb holds only in-frame clones, not every one. The repertoire consists of about 150,000 clones, with roughly 82% occurring once and the leading ten covering about 3.7%. The sequencing sample was made of PBMCs. These receptors were taken from a male donor in good health and CMV-seronegative.

The genes are TRBV25-1 and TRBJ2-3, with TRBD2 matching over 8 bases. The CDR3 is 17 residues long. Trimming cost V 5 bases and J 0 bases; bases outside gene matches: 10. Germline CDR1 MGHDK, CDR2 SYGVNS. The CDR3 protein is CASSYPRGRLSTDTQYF. DNA of the CDR3: TGTGCCAGCAGTTATCCACGCGGGAGGCTCAGCACAGATACGCAGTATTTT.

The genes are TRBV9 and TRBJ1-5; a possible D gene is TRBD1 (5 bases). Germline lookup yields CDR1 SGDLS and CDR2 YYNGEE. This CDR3 spans 15 amino acids. Between the trimmed V and J ends, which lost 4 bases and 8 bases, there was a span of 19 bases. CDR3 DNA sequence: TGTGCCAGCAGCCTCGGTCAGGCCCCCAGGGAGCCCCAGCATTTT. It codes for CASSLGQAPREPQHF.

This sequence joins TRBV28 and TRBJ1-3; tentative D call: TRBD1 (5 bases). CDR3 length equals 19 residues. The V end lost 6 bases, the J end lost 0 bases, and 24 bases lay between the germline ends. In germline, CDR1 is MDHEN, CDR2 SYDVKM. In DNA, the CDR3 is TGTGCCAGCAGCTCTGGATCCTTCTTGGGGCCTCACTCTGGAAACACCATATATTTT. This translates into CASSSGSFLGPHSGNTIYF.

This clone has only a few counts. V gene TRBV6-6 combines with J gene TRBJ2-5, with 8 bases aligning to TRBD1. There are 15 residues in the CDR3. V dropped 5 bases and J dropped 3; count of bases not matched to a gene: 8. Germline assignment: CDR1 MNHNY and CDR2 SVGAGI (reference sequence). The CDR3 DNA follows: TGTGCCAGCAGTGGGAAGGACAGGGCTAAAGAGACCCAGTACTTC. Its protein product is CASSGKDRAKETQYF.

This sequence joins TRBV9 and TRBJ1-6, with a tentative D call TRBD1 (6 bases). This CDR3 is built from 15 residues. Trimming took 3 bases from V and 5 from J, leaving 12 bases between them. Germline-derived CDR1 and CDR2 are SGDLS and YYNGEE. The CDR3 sequence: CASSEQGRHNSPLHF. CDR3 nucleotide sequence: TGTGCCAGCAGCGAACAGGGTCGGCATAATTCACCCCTCCACTTT.

The chain employs TRBV6-5 and TRBJ2-2; possible D gene TRBD1, 6 bases. V lost 0 bases and J 6 bases, leaving 8 bases between the germline ends. The CDR3 loop spans 14 amino acids. Germline lookup yields CDR1 MNHEY and CDR2 SVGAGI. DNA for the CDR3: TGTGCCAGCAGTTACTCGAAGGGGGCCGGGGAGCTGTTTTTT. Translating it yields CASSYSKGAGELFF.

The chain employs TRBV4-2 and TRBJ2-5, with TRBD2 identical over 10 bases. The CDR3 extends over 18 amino acids. Germline-derived CDR1 and CDR2 are LGHNA and YNFKEQ. After removal of 0 bases from V and 3 bases from J, the junction contained 10 bases not matched to a gene. CDR3 residues: CASSQDLLAGALEETQYF. In nucleotides, the CDR3 is TGTGCCAGCAGCCAAGATCTCCTAGCGGGGGCCTTGGAAGAGACCCAGTACTTC.

CDR3 loop: CASTASGSATDTQYF. For the CDR3, the DNA is TGTGCCAGCACCGCTAGCGGGAGTGCCACAGATACGCAGTATTTT. V gene TRBV28 combines with J gene TRBJ2-3; 10 bases line up with TRBD2. CDR3 length equals 15 residues. With V trimmed by 7 bases and J by 2 bases, 6 bases remained unmatched. From germline, CDR1 is MDHEN and CDR2 SYDVKM. Drawing the rest from reference TRBV28 and TRBJ2-3, the complete variable domain is DVKVTQSSRYLVKRTGEKVFLECVQDMDHENMFWYRQDPGLGLRLIYFSYDVKMKEKGDIPEGYSVSREKKERFSLILESASTNQTSMYLCASTASGSATDTQYFGPGTRLTVL.

This rearrangement joins TRBV27 to TRBJ2-5; D possibly corresponds to TRBD1 (5 bases). CDR3 size: 14 residues. Trimming cost V 0 bases and J 5 bases, with 10 bases left between them. Germline lookup yields CDR1 MNHEY and CDR2 SMNVEV (reference sequence). The CDR3 sequence is CASSLSIKGETQYF. The CDR3 DNA is TGTGCCAGCAGTTTATCGATCAAGGGGGAGACCCAGTACTTC.

The chain carries TRBV6-5 and TRBJ1-2; D may be TRBD1 (5 bases). Per the germline V gene, CDR1 is MNHEY and CDR2 is SVGAGI. The CDR3 runs 13 residues. V lost 1 base, J lost 7 bases, and 10 bases lay in between. CDR3 nucleotides: TGTGCCAGCAGTTACTTCGCGGGGGTTGGCTACACCTTC. Translating it yields CASSYFAGVGYTF.

This chain links TRBV5-1 with TRBJ2-7; the D gene is possibly TRBD1 (6 bases). The germline V gene has CDR1 SGHRS and CDR2 YFSETQ. Trimming shortened V by 0 bases and J by 0 bases, and 10 bases separated the two germline ends. The length of the CDR3 is 15 residues. CDR3 sequence reads: CASSLGRGSSYEQYF. The CDR3 DNA follows: TGCGCCAGCAGCTTGGGAAGGGGGAGCTCCTACGAGCAGTACTTC.

The chain employs TRBV6-5 and TRBJ1-2; D is undetermined. V dropped 4 bases and J dropped 4 bases, with 4 bases sitting between them. The CDR3 sequence is 11 residues long. Germline assignment: CDR1 MNHEY and CDR2 SVGAGI. CDR3 DNA: TGTGCCAGCAGTTCTACCTATGGCTACACCTTC. Residues: CASSSTYGYTF.

The DNA for the CDR3 is TGTGCCAGCAGCCACCCGGACATCCTCTCTGGAAACACCATATATTTT. Translated: CASSHPDILSGNTIYF. The rearrangement uses TRBV5-5 and TRBJ1-3; D is perhaps TRBD1 (5 bases). Trimming removed 4 bases from V and 0 bases from J, with 14 bases in between. Germline V gene data show CDR1 as SGHKS and CDR2 as YYEKEE (reference sequence). This CDR3 region has 16 residues.

V and J are TRBV29-1 and TRBJ2-3; 13 bases fit TRBD2. The CDR3 sequence is 16 residues long. In germline, CDR1 is SQVTM, CDR2 ANQGSEA. Unmatched junction bases numbered 7, after V lost 4 bases and J lost 3 bases. The CDR3 region has the DNA TGCAGCGTTGGCACTAGCGGGGGGGCAAGAACAGATACGCAGTATTTT. Translation: CSVGTSGGARTDTQYF.

J is TRBJ2-1 and V is TRBV15; tentative D call: TRBD1 (5 bases). V was pared by 0 bases and J by 4 bases, with 13 bases between. Germline V lookup: CDR1 LNHNV, CDR2 YYDKDF (reference sequence). CDR3 length: 16 residues. CDR3 nucleotides: TGTGCCACCAGCAGAGAGAAAAGGGGCGCTTACAATGAGCAGTTCTTC. Residues: CATSREKRGAYNEQFF.

This chain uses TRBV7-9 with TRBJ1-4, with 7 bases aligning to TRBD1. The germline gives CDR1 SEHNR, CDR2 FQNEAQ (reference sequence). This CDR3 region has 15 residues. The trim removed 3 bases at V and 12 bases at J, leaving 13 bases unmatched. The CDR3 coding sequence is TGTGCCAGCAGCTTTGCCGGGACAGCCCATCGGGAACTGTTTTTT. It is translated as CASSFAGTAHRELFF.

This chain connects TRBV5-1 to TRBJ2-7; TRBD2 aligns across 7 bases. The germline gives CDR1 SGHRS, CDR2 YFSETQ. CDR3 length: 14 residues. The J segment lost 5 bases and the V segment lost 0 bases, leaving 5 bases of the junction unmatched. The CDR3 DNA follows: TGCGCCAGCAGCTTGGGGCGGGGGAACCACGAGCAGTACTTC. It translates to CASSLGRGNHEQYF. Complete variable domain (other parts from reference TRBV5-1 and TRBJ2-7): KAGVTQTPRYLIKTRGQQVTLSCSPISGHRSVSWYQQTPGQGLQFLFEYFSETQRNKGNFPGRFSGRQFSNSRSEMNVSTLELGDSALYLCASSLGRGNHEQYFGPGTRLTVT.

This clone was found once. The chain employs TRBV4-1 and TRBJ2-7, with TRBD1 matching over 7 bases. From germline, CDR1 is MGHRA and CDR2 YSYEKL. V gave up 5 bases and J gave up 4 bases; unmatched junction bases: 5. The CDR3 covers 13 residues. The CDR3: CASSGPGQYEQYF. The CDR3 nucleotides read TGCGCCAGCAGCGGGCCGGGACAGTACGAGCAGTACTTC.

The chain employs TRBV2 and TRBJ2-1; 8 bases agree with TRBD1. J lost 7 bases, V lost 9 bases, and 20 bases had no gene match. Germline assignment: CDR1 SNHLY and CDR2 FYNNEI. The CDR3 is 17 amino acids. The chain's CDR3 is CASYLPTGDGSGNEQFF. CDR3 sequence (DNA): TGTGCCAGTTATTTACCGACAGGGGACGGGTCGGGAAATGAGCAGTTCTTC.

The V gene is TRBV27, the J gene TRBJ2-7, with 14 bases lining up with TRBD2. Germline lookup yields CDR1 MNHEY and CDR2 SMNVEV (reference sequence). CDR3 length: 15 residues. After removal of 5 bases from V and 7 bases from J, the junction contained 7 bases not matched to a gene. CDR3 nucleotides: TGTGCCAGCAGTCCCGGACTAGCGGGAGGACGTGAGCAGTACTTC. Residues: CASSPGLAGGREQYF.

The chain combines TRBV29-1 with TRBJ2-7, with TRBD1 identical over 10 bases. This CDR3 spans 15 amino acids. Germline loops: CDR1 SQVTM, CDR2 ANQGSEA. The ends lost 2 bases at V and 1 base at J; junction bases unmatched: 5. The CDR3 bases are TGCAGCGTTGAAAGTGGACAGGGGGTGTCCTACGAGCAGTACTTC. This codes for CSVESGQGVSYEQYF.

The J gene is TRBJ1-2, the V gene TRBV5-1; the D gene is possibly TRBD1 (6 bases). Germline V gene lookup returns CDR1 SGHRS and CDR2 YFSETQ. CDR3 size: 15 residues. Trimming took off 4 bases at V and 2 bases at J, with 15 bases between the two ends. CDR3: CASSPRRGENYGYTF. Written as DNA, the CDR3 is TGCGCCAGCAGCCCCCGCAGGGGCGAGAACTATGGCTACACCTTC.

The rearrangement uses TRBV5-8 and TRBJ1-5, with TRBD1 as a possible D gene (5 bases). The CDR3 length is 16 residues. Trimming shortened V by 0 bases and J by 7 bases, and 17 bases separated the two germline ends. Looked up from germline, CDR1 is SGHTS and CDR2 is YDEGEE. The CDR3 protein is CASSLGVGGAGQPQHF. The CDR3 DNA reads TGTGCCAGCAGCTTGGGAGTTGGAGGGGCGGGCCAGCCCCAGCATTTT.

The chain carries TRBV9 and TRBJ1-6, with 9 positions matching TRBD1. Germline loops: CDR1 SGDLS, CDR2 YYNGEE. CDR3 length: 14 amino acids. V gave up 4 bases and J gave up 9 bases; unmatched junction bases: 5. Written as DNA, the CDR3 is TGTGCCAGCAGCACAGGGGGCTCGGGTTCACCCCTCCACTTT. It encodes CASSTGGSGSPLHF.

The chain is built from TRBV7-9 and TRBJ1-1; maybe TRBD1 (5 bases). The germline CDR1 and CDR2 sequences are SEHNR and FQNEAQ (reference sequence). V lost 0 bases and J 5 bases, leaving 10 bases between the germline ends. The CDR3 spans 14 residues. The DNA for the CDR3 is TGTGCCAGCAGCTTAGCGCCGGGGGAGACTGAAGCTTTCTTT. Encoded protein: CASSLAPGETEAFF.